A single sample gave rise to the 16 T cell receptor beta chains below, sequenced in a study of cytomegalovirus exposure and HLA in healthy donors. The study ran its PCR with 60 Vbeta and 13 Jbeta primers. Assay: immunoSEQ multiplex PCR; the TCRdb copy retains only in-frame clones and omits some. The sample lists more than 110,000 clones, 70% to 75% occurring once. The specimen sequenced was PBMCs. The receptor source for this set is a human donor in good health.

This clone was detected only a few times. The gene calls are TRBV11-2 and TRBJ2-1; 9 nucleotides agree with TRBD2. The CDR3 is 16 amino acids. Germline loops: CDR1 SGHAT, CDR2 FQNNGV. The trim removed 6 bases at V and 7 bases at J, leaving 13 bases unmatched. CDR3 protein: CASSSLPGLASNEQFF. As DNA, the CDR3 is TGTGCCAGCAGTTCACTCCCGGGACTAGCATCGAATGAGCAGTTCTTC. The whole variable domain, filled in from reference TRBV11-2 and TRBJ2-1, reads EAGVAQSPRYKIIEKRQSVAFWCNPISGHATLYWYQQILGQGPKLLIQFQNNGVVDDSQLPKDRFSAERLKGVDSTLKIQPAKLEDSAVYLCASSSLPGLASNEQFFGPGTRLTVL.

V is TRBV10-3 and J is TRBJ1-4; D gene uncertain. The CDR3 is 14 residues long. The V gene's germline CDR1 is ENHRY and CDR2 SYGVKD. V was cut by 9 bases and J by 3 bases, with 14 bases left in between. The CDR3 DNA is TGTGCCATTAGGCAATCGGCGGCTAATGAAAAACTGTTTTTT. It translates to CAIRQSAANEKLFF.

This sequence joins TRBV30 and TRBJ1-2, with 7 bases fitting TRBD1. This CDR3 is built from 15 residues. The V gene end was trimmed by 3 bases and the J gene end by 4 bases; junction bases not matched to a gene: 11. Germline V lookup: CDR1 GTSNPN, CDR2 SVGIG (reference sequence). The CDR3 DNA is TGTGCCTGGAGGATCTTCGGGACAGCCGGCTATGGCTACACCTTC. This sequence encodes CAWRIFGTAGYGYTF.

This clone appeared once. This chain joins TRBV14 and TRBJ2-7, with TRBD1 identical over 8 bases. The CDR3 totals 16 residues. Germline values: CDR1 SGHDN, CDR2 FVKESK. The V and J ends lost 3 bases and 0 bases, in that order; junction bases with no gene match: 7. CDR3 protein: CASSQRTGRSSYEQYF. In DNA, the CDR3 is TGTGCCAGCAGCCAGAGGACAGGGAGGAGCTCCTACGAGCAGTACTTC.

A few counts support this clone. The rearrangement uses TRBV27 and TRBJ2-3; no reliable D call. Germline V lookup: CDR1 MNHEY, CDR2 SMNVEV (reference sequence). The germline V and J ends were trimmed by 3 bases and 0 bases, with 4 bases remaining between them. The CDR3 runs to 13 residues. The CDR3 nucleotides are TGTGCCAGCAGTTTTTCTAGCACAGATACGCAGTATTTT. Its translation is CASSFSSTDTQYF.

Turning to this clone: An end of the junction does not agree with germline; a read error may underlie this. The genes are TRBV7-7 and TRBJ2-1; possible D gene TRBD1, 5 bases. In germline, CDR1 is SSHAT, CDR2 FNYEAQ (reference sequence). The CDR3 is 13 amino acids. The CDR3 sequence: CASSFDSYNEQFF. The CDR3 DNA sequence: TGTGCTAGCAGCTTTGACAGCTACAATGAGCAGTTCTTC.

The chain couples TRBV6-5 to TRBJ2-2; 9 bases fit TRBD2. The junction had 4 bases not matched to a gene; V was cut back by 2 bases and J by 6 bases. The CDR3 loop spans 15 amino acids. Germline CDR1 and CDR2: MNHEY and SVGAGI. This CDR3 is CASSYGSGGAGELFF. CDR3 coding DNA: TGTGCCAGCAGTTACGGTAGCGGGGGTGCCGGGGAGCTGTTTTTT.

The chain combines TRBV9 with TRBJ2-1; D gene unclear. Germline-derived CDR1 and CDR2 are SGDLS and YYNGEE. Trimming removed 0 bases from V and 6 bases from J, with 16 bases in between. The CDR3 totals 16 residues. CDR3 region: CASSVVGWAAINEQFF. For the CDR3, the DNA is TGTGCCAGCAGCGTAGTTGGATGGGCAGCTATCAATGAGCAGTTCTTC.

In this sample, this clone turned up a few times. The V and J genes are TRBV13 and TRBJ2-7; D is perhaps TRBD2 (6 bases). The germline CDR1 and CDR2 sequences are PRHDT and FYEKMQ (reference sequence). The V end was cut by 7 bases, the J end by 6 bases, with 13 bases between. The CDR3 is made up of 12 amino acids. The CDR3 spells CASTWVSGEQYF. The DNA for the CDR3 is TGTGCCAGCACCTGGGTTAGCGGCGAGCAGTACTTC.

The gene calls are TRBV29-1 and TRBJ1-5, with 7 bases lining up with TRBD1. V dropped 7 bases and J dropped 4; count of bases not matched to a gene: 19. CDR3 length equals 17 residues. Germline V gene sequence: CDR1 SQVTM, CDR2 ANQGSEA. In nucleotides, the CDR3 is TGCAGCGCACTCCTAGACCTTGGACAGGAGAGGAATCAGCCCCAGCATTTT. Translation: CSALLDLGQERNQPQHF.

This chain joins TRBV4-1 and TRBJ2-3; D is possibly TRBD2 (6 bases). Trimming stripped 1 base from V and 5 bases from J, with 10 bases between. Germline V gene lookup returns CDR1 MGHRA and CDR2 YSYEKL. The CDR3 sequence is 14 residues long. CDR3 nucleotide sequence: TGCGCCAGCAGCCAAGGGTGGGGGGTAGATACGCAGTATTTT. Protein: CASSQGWGVDTQYF.

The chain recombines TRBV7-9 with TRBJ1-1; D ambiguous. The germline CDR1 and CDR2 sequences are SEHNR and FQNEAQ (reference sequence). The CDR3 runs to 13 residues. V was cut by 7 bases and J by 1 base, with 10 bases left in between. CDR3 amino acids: CASTRFGNTEAFF. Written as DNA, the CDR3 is TGTGCCAGCACCCGGTTTGGGAACACTGAAGCTTTCTTT.

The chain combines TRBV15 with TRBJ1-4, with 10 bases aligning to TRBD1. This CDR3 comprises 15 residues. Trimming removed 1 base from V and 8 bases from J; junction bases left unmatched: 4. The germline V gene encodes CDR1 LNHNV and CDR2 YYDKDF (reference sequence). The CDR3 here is CATSRAGTGEEKLFF. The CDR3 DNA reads TGTGCCACCAGCAGAGCCGGGACAGGGGAGGAAAAACTGTTTTTT.

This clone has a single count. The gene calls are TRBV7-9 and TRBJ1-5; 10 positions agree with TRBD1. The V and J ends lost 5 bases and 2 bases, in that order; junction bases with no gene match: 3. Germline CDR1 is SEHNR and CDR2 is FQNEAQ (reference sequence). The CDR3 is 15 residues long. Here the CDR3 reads CASSGTGVGNQPQHF. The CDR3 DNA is TGTGCCAGCAGCGGGACAGGGGTTGGCAATCAGCCCCAGCATTTT.

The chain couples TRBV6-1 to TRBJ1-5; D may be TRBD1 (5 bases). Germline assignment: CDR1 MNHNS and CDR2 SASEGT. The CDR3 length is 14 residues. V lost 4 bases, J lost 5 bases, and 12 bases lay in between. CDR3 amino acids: CASSVRQTDQPQHF. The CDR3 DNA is TGTGCCAGCAGTGTAAGACAGACCGATCAGCCCCAGCATTTT.

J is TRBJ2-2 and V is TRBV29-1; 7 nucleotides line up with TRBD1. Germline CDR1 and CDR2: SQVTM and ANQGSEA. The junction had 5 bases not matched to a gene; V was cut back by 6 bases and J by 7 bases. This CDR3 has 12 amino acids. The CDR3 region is CSVVQGHGELFF. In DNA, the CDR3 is TGCAGCGTAGTACAGGGGCACGGGGAGCTGTTTTTT.